This T cell receptor (beta chain) was documented in a study of long-term antiretroviral therapy in people with HIV. Whole-study results and caveats: Diversity measured after ART increased yet remained under transplant donor controls.

One or more pre-ART and two or more post-ART PBMC samples were available from each donor. Looked up from germline, CDR1 is SGDLS and CDR2 is YYNGEE. The length of the CDR3 is 15 residues. V was pared by 3 bases and J by 3 bases, with 8 bases of the junction left unmatched. Researchers ran immunoSEQ v3.0 at survey level. What sequencing targeted per sample was roughly 40,000-55,000 T-cell genomes. The method was immunoSEQ multiplex PCR; TCRdb's version includes in-frame clones alone and lacks a portion of them. This sample has tens of thousands of clones; over 75% occur once, and the top ten carry roughly 3.5%. On this clone: Its matching antigen is unknown.

V gene TRBV9 combines with J gene TRBJ1-1; TRBD1 agrees at 7 bases. This specimen consisted of unsorted PBMCs, obtained around 2.7 years after starting antiretroviral therapy. The source is a woman between 50 and 59 years old with HIV. The CDR3 loop reads CASSATTGAYTEAFF. Written as DNA, the CDR3 is TGTGCCAGCAGCGCAACAACAGGGGCTTACACTGAAGCTTTCTTT.